What follows are 14 T cell receptor beta chains derived from one specimen sequenced in a study of cytomegalovirus exposure and HLA in healthy donors. PCR primers comprised 60 Vbeta and 13 Jbeta primers. TCRdb's copy holds only in-frame clones and misses some; the assay was immunoSEQ multiplex PCR. The table lists some 150,000 clones, about 69% of them singletons. Source material: PBMCs. The receptors were sampled from a human donor in good health.

This chain joins TRBV4-1 and TRBJ1-2, with D hard to call. V lost 0 bases, J lost 7 bases, and 15 bases lay in between. The CDR3 runs to 15 residues. The germline V gene encodes CDR1 MGHRA and CDR2 YSYEKL. The CDR3 DNA sequence: TGCGCCAGCAGCCAAGATCGTGAGAGCGGCCGTGGCTACACCTTC. Translation: CASSQDRESGRGYTF.

This clone turned up a few times. The genes are TRBV27 and TRBJ1-5, with 9 bases aligning to TRBD1. The V and J ends lost 3 bases and 3 bases, in that order; junction bases with no gene match: 3. CDR1 MNHEY and CDR2 SMNVEV come from the germline V gene (reference sequence). This CDR3 has 15 residues. DNA for the CDR3: TGTGCCAGCAGTTTGGGACAGGGAAACAATCAGCCCCAGCATTTT. It specifies CASSLGQGNNQPQHF.

The genes are TRBV2 and TRBJ2-1; 10 bases agree with TRBD1. Germline CDR1 and CDR2: SNHLY and FYNNEI. The CDR3 extends over 15 amino acids. J lost 7 bases, V lost 5 bases, and 8 bases had no gene match. CDR3 DNA: TGTGCCAGCAGTACCCGGGACAGGGGAACTAATGAGCAGTTCTTC. Translating gives CASSTRDRGTNEQFF.

CDR3 sequence: CASSARMTGSPYEQYF. As DNA, the CDR3 is TGTGCCAGCAGCGCCCGGATGACAGGGTCCCCCTACGAGCAGTACTTC. The chain combines TRBV9 with TRBJ2-7; 7 bases are a match to TRBD1. Germline CDR1 and CDR2: SGDLS and YYNGEE. The CDR3 length is 16 residues. The junction had 11 bases not matched to a gene; V was cut back by 3 bases and J by 2 bases.

The table lists this clone with a few counts. The chain uses TRBV2 and TRBJ1-6; 7 bases agree with TRBD1. Germline V gene lookup returns CDR1 SNHLY and CDR2 FYNNEI. This CDR3 spans 15 amino acids. Germline trimming cut 7 bases from V and 5 bases from J; bases unmatched to any gene: 8. The CDR3 DNA sequence: TGTGCCAGCAATGAGGGGGCAGTCAATAATTCACCCCTCCACTTT. This codes for CASNEGAVNNSPLHF.

This clone was detected only a few times. The chain is built from TRBV6-1 and TRBJ2-7, with a possible D match to TRBD1 (5 bases). The CDR3 covers 14 residues. Germline V gives CDR1 MNHNS, CDR2 SASEGT. V lost 1 base and J lost 3, with 10 bases in between. The CDR3 DNA is TGTGCCAGCAGTGAAGGTTTCAGGGTCTACGAGCAGTACTTC. Protein product: CASSEGFRVYEQYF.

The genes are TRBV6-5 and TRBJ1-1; D perhaps matches TRBD1 (5 bases). Trimming shortened V by 2 bases and J by 1 base, and 14 bases separated the two germline ends. Germline CDR1 is MNHEY and CDR2 is SVGAGI. The CDR3 loop spans 16 amino acids. This chain's CDR3 is CASSYDPGMTNTEAFF. Written as DNA, the CDR3 is TGTGCCAGCAGTTACGACCCAGGGATGACGAACACTGAAGCTTTCTTT.

V gene TRBV4-1 combines with J gene TRBJ1-2; TRBD1 is a possible D gene (6 bases). V was shortened by 1 base and J by 1 base, with 7 bases between the two germline ends. From germline, CDR1 is MGHRA and CDR2 YSYEKL. The CDR3 runs 14 residues. The CDR3 DNA is TGCGCCAGCAGCCAAGGGGACAATAACTATGGCTACACCTTC. Protein sequence: CASSQGDNNYGYTF.

The V call is TRBV18, the J call TRBJ2-7; TRBD1 matches at 11 bases. Germline CDR1 and CDR2: KGHSH and LQKENI. V was clipped by 4 bases and J by 4 bases; unmatched bases: 6. The CDR3 contains 15 residues. The CDR3 loop reads CASSLGQGAGYEQYF. DNA for the CDR3: TGTGCCAGCTCACTTGGACAGGGGGCGGGATACGAGCAGTACTTC. Filled out from reference TRBV18 and TRBJ2-7, the complete variable domain reads NAGVMQNPRHLVRRRGQEARLRCSPMKGHSHVYWYRQLPEEGLKFMVYLQKENIIDESGMPKERFSAEFPKEGPSILRIQQVVRGDSAAYFCASSLGQGAGYEQYFGPGTRLTVT.

V and J are TRBV9 and TRBJ2-1; 9 nucleotides agree with TRBD2. The ends lost 0 bases at V and 9 bases at J; junction bases unmatched: 4. From germline, CDR1 is SGDLS and CDR2 YYNGEE. The CDR3 loop spans 14 amino acids. Here the CDR3 reads CASSVGGGAGEQFF. The CDR3 region has the DNA TGTGCCAGCAGCGTAGGCGGGGGGGCCGGTGAGCAGTTCTTC.

This clone turned up a few times. The rearrangement links TRBV6-6 to TRBJ2-3; possible D gene TRBD2, 7 bases. The germline V gene encodes CDR1 MNHNY and CDR2 SVGAGI (reference sequence). V lost 8 bases and J lost 0, with 12 bases in between. This CDR3 has 14 amino acids. The CDR3 is CASAKGGSTDTQYF. CDR3 coding DNA: TGTGCCAGCGCCAAGGGGGGGAGCACAGATACGCAGTATTTT.

The rearrangement joins TRBV6-1 to TRBJ2-3, with TRBD1 as a possible D gene (5 bases). This CDR3 has 14 amino acids. Germline CDR1 and CDR2: MNHNS and SASEGT. Trimming took 7 bases from V and 4 from J, leaving 15 bases between them. The CDR3 nucleotides are TGTGCCAGCACCAGAAGGCTAGGGGCAGATACGCAGTATTTT. Protein sequence: CASTRRLGADTQYF.

The rearrangement uses TRBV7-9 and TRBJ1-5; D not certain. Trimming stripped 0 bases from V and 5 bases from J, with 11 bases between. The germline V gene encodes CDR1 SEHNR and CDR2 FQNEAQ (reference sequence). The CDR3 spans 15 residues. The CDR3 loop reads CASSLAGRSHQPQHF. The CDR3 DNA reads as TGTGCCAGCAGCTTAGCGGGCAGGTCTCATCAGCCCCAGCATTTT.

V and J are TRBV11-3 and TRBJ2-3; TRBD2 aligns across 10 bases. The CDR3 length is 15 residues. The V segment lost 2 bases and the J segment 4 bases; nucleotides outside the gene matches: 3. Germline V lookup: CDR1 SGHNT, CDR2 YENEEA. In DNA form, the CDR3 reads TGTGCCAGCAGCTTAACTAGCGGGATATCAGATACGCAGTATTTT. Its translation is CASSLTSGISDTQYF.